This T cell receptor beta chain stems from a study of T cell responses to AZD1222 COVID-19 vaccine. The protocol was immunoSEQ multiplex PCR, while the TCRdb copy is restricted to in-frame clones and leaves out a portion. The profile shows approximately 64,000 clones, 84% of them singletons. The clonotype comes from an adult in good health. Sequencing was performed on peripheral blood, taken on day 0 of AZD1222 vaccination.

The CDR3 spells CASRGLTKNTEAFF. The CDR3 bases are TGTGCCAGCAGAGGACTGACAAAGAACACTGAAGCTTTCTTT. The J gene is TRBJ1-1, the V gene TRBV6-5; D is undetermined. The CDR3 is 14 residues long. The germline CDR1 and CDR2 sequences are MNHEY and SVGAGI. With 6 bases removed from V and 1 base from J, the gap between germline ends came to 12 bases.